This T cell receptor beta chain was documented in a study of post-analysis software for immune sequencing data. Study-wide background: There were relapsing-remitting, secondary progressive and progressive-relapsing multiple sclerosis among the disease courses included.

About this clonotype itself: Antigen unknown.

Notes on the study in general: Same-batch preparations were strongly co-clustered by F measure. When patients were compared with controls, 5 or 6 TRBV segments were more frequent, TRBV5-6, TRBV5-1 and TRBV20-1 among them. Comparison with controls showed significantly lower normalized Chao1 diversity in multiple sclerosis patients.

Unique molecular identifiers were present in the TCR beta cDNA libraries. Out of roughly 0.85 to 10 million T cells, 470,000 or so cDNA molecules were generated. TCRdb re-derived calls from the PCR reads in MiXCR, one entry per CDR3 protein. Among more than 450,000 distinct CDR3 sequences listed, around 36% were seen once. Germline-derived CDR1 and CDR2 are DFQATT and SNEGSKA (reference sequence). The CDR3 sequence is 13 residues long. V trimming: 6 bases; J trimming: 7 bases; junction bases outside the gene matches: 9. The J gene is TRBJ1-1, the V gene TRBV20-1, with TRBD1 identical over 9 bases. Specimen: blood. This clonotype originated in a girl younger than 18 with multiple sclerosis. The CDR3 coding sequence is TGCAGTGCGCCCGGACAGGGGTTTATTGAAGCTTTCTTT. As protein: CSAPGQGFIEAFF.